The 23 T cell receptor beta chains below were found in one sample sequenced in a study of blood T cell repertoires in COVID-19. Sequencing was performed with immunoSEQ multiplex PCR; in TCRdb, only in-frame clones are kept and a portion is missing. The sample holds around 330,000 clones; about 88% are singletons and the top ten take approximately 8.8%. Sequencing was done on a sample of PBMCs or T cells enriched from blood (not recorded which). These receptors were obtained from a middle-aged woman who had recovered from COVID-19.

The V and J genes are TRBV7-2 and TRBJ2-7, with TRBD1 identical over 10 bases. Germline values: CDR1 SGHTA, CDR2 FQGNSA. The V and J ends lost 4 bases and 4 bases, in that order; junction bases with no gene match: 7. The CDR3 runs 15 residues. The CDR3 DNA sequence: TGTGCCAGCAGCTCCGCGACAGGGGGCGCGTACGAGCAGTACTTC. Translated: CASSSATGGAYEQYF.

The chain uses TRBV5-8 and TRBJ1-1; D unclear. This CDR3 is 14 amino acids long. Germline CDR1 SGHTS, CDR2 YDEGEE. V was pared by 1 base and J by 1 base, with 8 bases between. The CDR3 loop reads CASSLHRGNTEAFF. The CDR3 region has the DNA TGTGCCAGCAGCTTGCATAGAGGGAACACTGAAGCTTTCTTT.

CDR3 protein: CASSLQGAGELFF. CDR3 DNA sequence: TGTGCCAGCAGCCTTCAGGGGGCCGGGGAGCTGTTTTTT. The rearrangement links TRBV3-1 (or the pseudogene TRBV3-2) to TRBJ2-2; 7 bases align to TRBD1. With 4 bases clipped from V and 6 bases from J, the junction kept 2 bases outside the gene matches. The CDR3 covers 13 residues. CDR1 is LGHDT, CDR2 YNNKEL, per germline (reference sequence).

This clone was observed a few times. The chain has TRBV25-1 and TRBJ2-7, with a possible D match to TRBD1 (6 bases). This CDR3 has 15 residues. Looked up from germline, CDR1 is MGHDK and CDR2 is SYGVNS. Trimming cost V 3 bases and J 4 bases, with 16 bases left between them. CDR3 region: CASSDQGPGQYEQYF. The CDR3 nucleotides are TGTGCCAGCAGTGATCAGGGGCCGGGGCAATACGAGCAGTACTTC.

With respect to this clone: This sample also contains other DNA sequences that code for the same CDR3. The chain joins TRBV27 to TRBJ2-3; 11 nucleotides align to TRBD2. J was trimmed by 2 bases and V by 1 base; bases with no gene match: 2. The CDR3 covers 16 residues. The germline gives CDR1 MNHEY, CDR2 SMNVEV (reference sequence). In DNA form, the CDR3 reads TGTGCCAGCAGTTTATTAGCGGGGGGGCTCACAGATACGCAGTATTTT. Residues: CASSLLAGGLTDTQYF.

The V gene is TRBV5-1, the J gene TRBJ1-4; D call uncertain. This CDR3 is built from 13 residues. Germline V gene data show CDR1 as SGHRS and CDR2 as YFSETQ. V gave up 4 bases and J gave up 6 bases, with 10 bases separating them. CDR3 sequence reads: CASSRDSDEKLFF. CDR3 DNA sequence: TGCGCCAGCAGCAGGGATAGCGATGAAAAACTGTTTTTT.

The rearrangement uses TRBV2 and TRBJ1-2, with a tentative D call TRBD1 (6 bases). Trimming took off 4 bases at V and 2 bases at J, with 8 bases between the two ends. The CDR3 is made up of 13 amino acids. Germline V gene sequence: CDR1 SNHLY, CDR2 FYNNEI. This CDR3 is CASSGTANYGYTF. As DNA, the CDR3 is TGTGCCAGCAGTGGGACAGCCAACTATGGCTACACCTTC.

V is TRBV7-9 and J is TRBJ1-6; weak D call: TRBD1 (6 bases). The CDR3 has 15 amino acids. The V gene's germline CDR1 is SEHNR and CDR2 FQNEAQ (reference sequence). Trimming shortened V by 1 base and J by 6 bases, and 10 bases separated the two germline ends. In nucleotides, the CDR3 is TGTGCCAGCAGCTTAGAAGGCAGGGGTAATTCACCCCTCCACTTT. Translating gives CASSLEGRGNSPLHF.

This sequence joins TRBV5-1 and TRBJ2-4; 7 bases match TRBD1. V was pared by 0 bases and J by 0 bases, with 6 bases of the junction left unmatched. CDR1 and CDR2 from the germline V gene are SGHRS and YFSETQ. The CDR3 is 17 amino acids. CDR3 sequence: CASSLGTGDIAKNIQYF. The CDR3 DNA reads as TGCGCCAGCAGCTTGGGGACAGGAGATATAGCCAAAAACATTCAGTACTTC. Variable domain in full (rest from reference TRBV5-1 and TRBJ2-4): KAGVTQTPRYLIKTRGQQVTLSCSPISGHRSVSWYQQTPGQGLQFLFEYFSETQRNKGNFPGRFSGRQFSNSRSEMNVSTLELGDSALYLCASSLGTGDIAKNIQYFGAGTRLSVL.

This chain links TRBV28 with TRBJ2-3; D is possibly TRBD1 (7 bases). The germline V and J ends were trimmed by 4 bases and 6 bases, with 11 bases remaining between them. CDR1 is MDHEN and CDR2 is SYDVKM in the germline V gene. The CDR3 is made up of 13 amino acids. The DNA of the CDR3 is TGTGCCAGCAGTTCAGGGGGGACGGATACGCAGTATTTT. It encodes CASSSGGTDTQYF.

The V and J genes are TRBV5-5 and TRBJ1-1, with a weak D call TRBD1 (5 bases). Germline CDR1 SGHKS, CDR2 YYEKEE (reference sequence). V lost 4 bases to trimming and J lost 5 bases, with 9 bases between them. CDR3 length equals 12 residues. This CDR3 is CASSAGSTEAFF. CDR3 DNA sequence: TGTGCCAGCAGCGCAGGGTCGACTGAAGCTTTCTTT. Filled out from reference TRBV5-5 and TRBJ1-1, the complete variable domain reads DAGVTQSPTHLIKTRGQQVTLRCSPISGHKSVSWYQQVLGQGPQFIFQYYEKEERGRGNFPDRFSARQFPNYSSELNVNALLLGDSALYLCASSAGSTEAFFGQGTRLTVV.

Here the CDR3 DNA reads TGTGCCAGCAGCCTAGCGGGAGAGGCTTGGGAGCAGTACTTC. Its protein product is CASSLAGEAWEQYF. The chain links TRBV6-5 to TRBJ2-7; TRBD2 matches at 10 bases. The J segment lost 7 bases and the V segment lost 6 bases, leaving 9 bases of the junction unmatched. The CDR3 runs 14 residues. In germline, CDR1 is MNHEY, CDR2 SVGAGI.

The chain links TRBV7-6 to TRBJ2-3; weak D call: TRBD1 (5 bases). The CDR3 is made up of 16 amino acids. The V gene's germline CDR1 is SGHVS and CDR2 FNYEAQ. The V end lost 5 bases, the J end lost 3 bases, and 18 bases lay between the germline ends. CDR3 residues: CASSTVRGLRTDTQYF. Written as DNA, the CDR3 is TGTGCCAGCAGCACCGTAAGGGGTCTCCGTACAGATACGCAGTATTTT.

The chain links TRBV30 to TRBJ2-7; 7 bases map to TRBD1. With 1 base clipped from V and 5 bases from J, the junction kept 8 bases outside the gene matches. CDR1 is GTSNPN, CDR2 SVGIG, per germline (reference sequence). The CDR3 loop spans 14 amino acids. CDR3 sequence: CAWSETGRGNEQYF. In DNA form, the CDR3 reads TGTGCCTGGAGTGAGACAGGGAGAGGGAACGAGCAGTACTTC.

The J gene is TRBJ2-2, the V gene TRBV19; no definite D call. The CDR3 has 12 amino acids. The ends were cut back, 3 bases at V and 3 bases at J, with 2 bases in the middle. Germline CDR1 reads LNHDA; CDR2 reads SQIVND (reference sequence). Here the CDR3 reads CASSIYTGELFF. CDR3 DNA: TGTGCCAGTAGTATCTACACCGGGGAGCTGTTTTTT.

V gene TRBV2 combines with J gene TRBJ1-4; weak D call: TRBD1 (5 bases). Trimming shortened V by 6 bases and J by 5 bases, and 10 bases separated the two germline ends. The germline V gene encodes CDR1 SNHLY and CDR2 FYNNEI. The CDR3 contains 13 residues. The CDR3 sequence: CASRGGLNEKLFF. The CDR3 DNA sequence: TGTGCCAGCAGGGGGGGTCTAAATGAAAAACTGTTTTTT.

The chain joins TRBV10-1 to TRBJ1-5, with TRBD1 matching over 7 bases. The CDR3 loop spans 13 amino acids. V lost 11 bases, J lost 5 bases, and 9 bases stayed unmatched. From germline, CDR1 is WNHNN and CDR2 SYGVQD (reference sequence). Written as DNA, the CDR3 is TGCGCCGGAGAAAGGGGGCCCGATCAGCCCCAGCATTTT. Protein sequence: CAGERGPDQPQHF.

This chain's CDR3 is CASSRDYTYEQYF. The DNA of the CDR3 is TGTGCCAGCAGTAGGGACTATACCTACGAGCAGTACTTC. V and J are TRBV7-2 and TRBJ2-7; TRBD2 matches at 7 bases. V gave up 6 bases and J gave up 2 bases; unmatched junction bases: 4. The germline V gene has CDR1 SGHTA and CDR2 FQGNSA. This CDR3 has 13 amino acids.

Only one count was recorded for this clone. V gene TRBV6-2 or TRBV6-3 combines with J gene TRBJ2-5; 9 positions agree with TRBD2. Looked up from germline, CDR1 is MNHEY and CDR2 is SVGEGT. The junction had 2 bases not matched to a gene; V was cut back by 5 bases and J by 1 base. The CDR3 is 14 residues long. In DNA, the CDR3 is TGTGCCAGCAGTGGACTAGCGACCCAAGAGACCCAGTACTTC. It encodes CASSGLATQETQYF.

This chain connects TRBV7-9 to TRBJ1-4; 8 bases agree with TRBD1. Germline CDR1 reads SEHNR; CDR2 reads FQNEAQ (reference sequence). There are 16 residues in the CDR3. The V gene end was trimmed by 8 bases and the J gene end by 5 bases; junction bases not matched to a gene: 13. CDR3 in amino acids: CASRSGTGQENEKLFF. CDR3 in DNA: TGTGCCAGCCGAAGTGGGACGGGACAGGAAAATGAAAAACTGTTTTTT.

The J gene is TRBJ1-2, the V gene TRBV3-1 (or the pseudogene TRBV3-2); D is possibly TRBD1 (5 bases). V lost 0 bases and J 2 bases, leaving 13 bases between the germline ends. The CDR3 consists of 16 residues. Germline lookup yields CDR1 LGHDT and CDR2 YNNKEL (reference sequence). This CDR3 reads CASSQDLDRTNYGYTF. CDR3 coding DNA: TGTGCCAGCAGCCAAGATTTAGACAGAACCAACTATGGCTACACCTTC.

This clone was seen more than once but under ten times. The rearrangement joins TRBV5-8 to TRBJ2-7, with TRBD1 as a possible D gene (6 bases). CDR1 and CDR2 from the germline V gene are SGHTS and YDEGEE. V was trimmed by 4 bases and J by 2 bases, leaving 10 bases between them. The CDR3 consists of 13 residues. CDR3 protein: CASSQGQPYEQYF. In DNA form, the CDR3 reads TGTGCCAGCAGCCAAGGACAGCCCTACGAGCAGTACTTC.

The count of this clone is one. The CDR3: CASSHEGLAINKQFF. In DNA, the CDR3 is TGTGCCAGCAGCCATGAGGGACTAGCAATAAATAAGCAGTTCTTC. V usage is TRBV3-1 (or the pseudogene TRBV3-2) and J usage is TRBJ2-1, with 9 positions matching TRBD2. CDR1 LGHDT and CDR2 YNNKEL come from the germline V gene (reference sequence). This CDR3 contains 15 residues. J lost 11 bases, V lost 3 bases, and 11 bases had no gene match.